What follows are 15 T cell receptor beta chains derived from one specimen sequenced in a study of blood T cell repertoires in COVID-19 (dated by TCRdb to 2019 to 2021). Library method: the immunoSEQ multiplex PCR assay. Imported from immuneACCESS, the table was reduced by TCRdb to in-frame sequences with V and J called. These copies leave out some clones; in studies compared against another copy, an unresolved V gene accounts for under half, and the cause of the remainder is not known. Within this sample are 200,000 to 300,000 clones, with about nine tenths of them counted one time only. In total, the top ten clones hold around 7.8% of the sample. Sequenced sample: peripheral blood. All receptors come from a man aged 60 to 69 who had recovered from COVID-19.

This clone was recorded a few times. The chain combines TRBV6-5 with TRBJ1-2, with 8 positions matching TRBD1. J was trimmed by 5 bases and V by 5 bases; bases with no gene match: 10. Per the germline V gene, CDR1 is MNHEY and CDR2 is SVGAGI. The CDR3 consists of 15 residues. CDR3 bases: TGTGCCAGCAGTCAGACAGGGAACAGGGGGTATGGCTACACCTTC. It is translated as CASSQTGNRGYGYTF.

The genes are TRBV5-6 and TRBJ1-1; weak D call: TRBD1 (5 bases). The CDR3 runs 15 residues. Trimming removed 3 bases from V and 1 base from J, with 13 bases in between. Germline V CDR1 and CDR2: SGHDT, YYEEEE. The CDR3 here is CASSSTFQGNTEAFF. The CDR3 DNA follows: TGTGCCAGCAGCTCGACTTTTCAGGGGAACACTGAAGCTTTCTTT. Together with reference TRBV5-6 and TRBJ1-1, the CDR3 gives the full variable domain: DAGVTQSPTHLIKTRGQQVTLRCSPKSGHDTVSWYQQALGQGPQFIFQYYEEEERQRGNFPDRFSGHQFPNYSSELNVNALLLGDSALYLCASSSTFQGNTEAFFGQGTRLTVV.

In this sample, this clone turned up a few times. The chain is built from TRBV5-1 and TRBJ1-2; TRBD1 matches 7 bases. This CDR3 comprises 18 residues. The germline gives CDR1 SGHRS, CDR2 YFSETQ. The J segment lost 5 bases and the V segment lost 1 base, leaving 17 bases of the junction unmatched. The CDR3 DNA reads as TGCGCCAGCAGCTTGTGGGATTCCTTGGGACAGAATCCTTATGGCTACACCTTC. Amino acid sequence: CASSLWDSLGQNPYGYTF.

The V and J genes are TRBV18 and TRBJ1-3, with 9 bases aligning to TRBD1. In germline, CDR1 is KGHSH, CDR2 LQKENI. This CDR3 is 17 amino acids long. With 4 bases clipped from V and 4 bases from J, the junction kept 11 bases outside the gene matches. CDR3 DNA sequence: TGTGCCAGCTCACATTGGGACAGGGTACTTTCCGGAAACACCATATATTTT. Amino acid sequence: CASSHWDRVLSGNTIYF.

The chain joins TRBV10-1 to TRBJ2-3, with 9 bases identical to TRBD1. V lost 3 bases and J lost 3; bases outside the gene matches: 4. Germline V lookup: CDR1 WNHNN, CDR2 SYGVQD (reference sequence). This CDR3 is built from 15 residues. In DNA form, the CDR3 reads TGCGCCAGCAGTGACACAGGGGGCTTGACAGATACGCAGTATTTT. Amino acid sequence: CASSDTGGLTDTQYF.

The V and J genes are TRBV2 and TRBJ1-2, with 8 bases aligning to TRBD1. The CDR3 runs 12 residues. V lost 6 bases to trimming and J lost 8 bases; unmatched junction nucleotides: 5. The germline V gene encodes CDR1 SNHLY and CDR2 FYNNEI. CDR3: CASRTGDVGYTF. CDR3 nucleotides: TGTGCCAGCAGGACAGGGGATGTCGGCTACACCTTC.

The chain has TRBV6-5 and TRBJ2-5, with TRBD1 as a possible D gene (6 bases). This CDR3 is 13 amino acids long. Germline V CDR1 and CDR2: MNHEY, SVGAGI. V lost 6 bases and J lost 7, with 15 bases in between. The CDR3 loop is CASSRDLGGTQYF. The CDR3 DNA sequence: TGTGCCAGCAGCAGGGATTTAGGGGGGACCCAGTACTTC.

This chain links TRBV6-5 with TRBJ1-4, with TRBD1 matching 8 bases. V lost 3 bases and J lost 2; bases outside the gene matches: 5. Germline values: CDR1 MNHEY, CDR2 SVGAGI. This CDR3 has 16 residues. CDR3 protein: CASSYRGQGTNEKLFF. The CDR3, as DNA: TGTGCCAGCAGTTATCGCGGACAGGGTACTAATGAAAAACTGTTTTTT.

V is TRBV7-2 and J is TRBJ2-3; 7 bases map to TRBD2. The CDR3 spans 16 residues. Germline trimming cut 5 bases from V and 0 bases from J; bases unmatched to any gene: 8. Germline CDR1 and CDR2: SGHTA and FQGNSA. CDR3 in amino acids: CASSLPGRGSTDTQYF. In nucleotides, the CDR3 is TGTGCCAGCAGCCTCCCCGGGCGGGGGAGCACAGATACGCAGTATTTT. Based on the CDR3 plus reference TRBV7-2 and TRBJ2-3, the full variable domain is GAGVSQSPSNKVTEKGKDVELRCDPISGHTALYWYRQSLGQGLEFLIYFQGNSAPDKSGLPSDRFSAERTGGSVSTLTIQRTQQEDSAVYLCASSLPGRGSTDTQYFGPGTRLTVL.

This chain connects TRBV19 to TRBJ1-1; D gene unclear. Germline V gene lookup returns CDR1 LNHDA and CDR2 SQIVND (reference sequence). Trimming shortened V by 2 bases and J by 0 bases, and 7 bases separated the two germline ends. This CDR3 comprises 14 residues. The DNA for the CDR3 is TGTGCCAGTAGTATATTAGCGGTGAACACTGAAGCTTTCTTT. Its translation is CASSILAVNTEAFF.

The chain couples TRBV19 to TRBJ1-3; TRBD1 aligns across 7 bases. The CDR3 sequence is 16 residues long. J gave up 0 bases and V 1 base, and 3 bases lay outside the gene matches. Germline CDR1 is LNHDA and CDR2 is SQIVND (reference sequence). The CDR3 nucleotides are TGTGCCAGTAGTATAGTTGGGACAGCCTCTGGAAACACCATATATTTT. Protein sequence: CASSIVGTASGNTIYF.

The genes are TRBV7-9 and TRBJ1-1, with 8 bases aligning to TRBD1. This CDR3 has 15 residues. The J segment lost 5 bases and the V segment lost 4 bases, leaving 9 bases of the junction unmatched. The germline gives CDR1 SEHNR, CDR2 FQNEAQ (reference sequence). The CDR3 reads CASSSRTGSTTEAFF. The CDR3 DNA is TGTGCCAGCAGCTCCCGGACAGGGTCTACGACTGAAGCTTTCTTT.

This chain uses TRBV9 with TRBJ2-4; TRBD2 might be the D (5 bases). This CDR3 spans 14 amino acids. Trimming shortened V by 0 bases and J by 4 bases, and 8 bases separated the two germline ends. Germline-derived CDR1 and CDR2 are SGDLS and YYNGEE. The CDR3: CASSVGAVKNIQYF. The CDR3 bases are TGTGCCAGCAGCGTAGGAGCGGTTAAAAACATTCAGTACTTC.

V gene TRBV9 combines with J gene TRBJ1-2, with 7 bases fitting TRBD1. Germline CDR1 SGDLS, CDR2 YYNGEE. The CDR3 is made up of 16 amino acids. V lost 4 bases to trimming and J lost 4 bases; unmatched junction nucleotides: 13. CDR3: CASSLTGGTVPYGYTF. Written as DNA, the CDR3 is TGTGCCAGCAGCCTTACGGGAGGGACAGTCCCCTATGGCTACACCTTC.

This chain connects TRBV7-9 to TRBJ1-4; 11 nucleotides line up with TRBD1. The CDR3 covers 16 residues. V shed 1 base, J shed 3 bases, and the junction held 1 base outside the gene matches. CDR1 is SEHNR, CDR2 FQNEAQ, per germline (reference sequence). The DNA for the CDR3 is TGTGCCAGCAGCTTAGGGACAGGGGGCTCTAATGAAAAACTGTTTTTT. It encodes CASSLGTGGSNEKLFF.